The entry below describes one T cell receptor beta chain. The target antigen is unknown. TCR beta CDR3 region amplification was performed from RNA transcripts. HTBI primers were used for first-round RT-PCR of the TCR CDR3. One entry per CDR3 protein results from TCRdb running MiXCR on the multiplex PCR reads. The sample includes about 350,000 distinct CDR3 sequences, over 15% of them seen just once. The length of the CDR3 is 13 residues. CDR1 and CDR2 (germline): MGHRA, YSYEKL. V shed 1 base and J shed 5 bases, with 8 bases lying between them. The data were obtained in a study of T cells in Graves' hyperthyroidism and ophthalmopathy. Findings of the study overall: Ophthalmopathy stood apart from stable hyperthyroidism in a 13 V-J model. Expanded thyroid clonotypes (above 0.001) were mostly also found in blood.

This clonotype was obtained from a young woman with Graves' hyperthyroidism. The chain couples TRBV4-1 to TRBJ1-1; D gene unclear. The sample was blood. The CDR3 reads CASSQAGITEAFF. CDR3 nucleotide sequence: TGCGCCAGCAGCCAAGCCGGGATTACTGAAGCTTTCTTT.